Detailed here is one T cell receptor beta chain. The record originates from a study of blood T cell repertoires in COVID-19. Study-wide background: Sites across the United States, Italy and Spain contributed samples from acute and convalescent COVID-19. In each case, the material was cDNA or gDNA derived from T cells, B-cell-depleted T cells, or PBMCs.

The CDR3 has 14 amino acids. The J segment lost 8 bases and the V segment lost 4 bases, leaving 10 bases of the junction unmatched. The germline gives CDR1 MNHNY, CDR2 SVGAGI (reference sequence). Original processing methods: From reference gene primer amplification, estimates of nucleated cell counts were derived. Generated by immunoSEQ multiplex PCR, the TCRdb table keeps only in-frame clones and is missing some. The V and J calls and the clone size are those of that table, but D and trimming were determined from the DNA. The sample records under 100,000 clones, 80% to 90% being singletons. Sequencing was done on a sample of peripheral blood. The origin of this receptor is a man aged 45-65 years with acute or convalescent COVID-19. V is TRBV6-6 and J is TRBJ1-1; 7 bases are a match to TRBD1. The CDR3 region has the DNA TGTGCCAGCAGTTCCCTCGGTAGGGGGCCCGAAGCTTTCTTT. Translation: CASSSLGRGPEAFF.